Listed here is a single TCR beta chain. This clonotype has only one observation. Its recognized antigen is unknown. Base-call qualities are not available, and no considerably larger clone is one nucleotide away. A lone read offers only weak evidence. This record comes from a study of T-cell memory formation after mild COVID-19 (dated by TCRdb to the early 2020s). Regarding the study in general: TCR sequence clusters from the two donors were found to be largely donor specific. In two donors, T-cell clones that expanded and contracted after mild COVID-19 were followed by sequencing TCRalpha and TCRbeta repertoires longitudinally. The cohort comprised two young, previously healthy adult volunteers, one female and one male.

Ficoll-Paque density gradient centrifugation was used to isolate PBMCs. What the research found in general, with its limitations: Only a couple of mild cases were covered in the study, and larger cohorts including severe cases with pre-infection samples were considered necessary. Balanced CD4/CD8 phenotypes were observed for clones contracting from day 15 to 85, whereas a bias towards CD4+ was observed for a second wave of clones expanding from day 15 to 37. Some responding clones were detected in pre-infection memory, suggesting pre-existing cross-reactive memory T cells joined the SARS-CoV-2 response. Contracting CD4+ clones turned up mainly in the CM and EM memory subsets, whereas EMRA was where CD8+ clones were enriched. The second-wave clones that peaked on day 37 were not confirmed to be SARS-CoV-2 specific.

The reads were generated on an Illumina NovaSeq 6000. cDNA libraries for TCRalpha and TCRbeta were prepared by 5'RACE using constant-segment primers, with sample barcodes and unique molecular identifiers added. Trizol reagent was used to extract RNA from every sample. Libraries were amplified in two PCR steps, with a second sample barcode and Illumina TruSeq adapters added in the second step. Sequencing of the libraries was done on an Illumina NovaSeq, producing 2 x 150 bp paired-end reads. From the authors' description of their analysis: The reads were demultiplexed and collapsed into UMI-guided consensus sequences using migec v1.2.7. Using mixcr v2.1.11, UMI consensuses were aligned to TRA and TRB V and J templates and then assembled into clonotypes. Expanded or contracted clonotypes were those called significant by both edgeR and NoisET, with noise models trained on biological replicates. For edgeR calls, the thresholds were a false discovery rate-adjusted p below 0.01 and a log2 fold-change of 1. PCA with hierarchical clustering of max-normalized trajectories of the 1000 most abundant clonotypes was used as exploratory dynamics analysis. Each responding clone was given a CD4 or CD8 phenotype based on the CD4+ and CD8+ repertoires, which had been sequenced separately. TCRdb itself trimmed the public reads at Q25 with fastp, ran MiXCR and retained productive beta chains. Rows are unified per CDR3 protein, each entry keeping the most common DNA and genes. The V and J calls reflect TCRdb's pipeline rather than the authors' work. In this sample the table shows around 370,000 distinct CDR3 sequences, under 25% of which occur a single time. Around 12% of the sample is taken by the ten largest.

After removal of 4 bases from V and 5 bases from J, the junction retains 11 bases not matched to a gene. The germline V gene (reference sequence) gives CDR1 as MNHNY and CDR2 as SVGAGI. Measured from the cysteine to the phenylalanine, the CDR3 is 17 residues long. Solely the CDR3 DNA is kept, with 51 bases framed from the first base. The chain links TRBV6-6 with TRBJ2-2; 9 bases in the middle match TRBD1. The sequence was collected from an adult woman who had mild COVID-19 (a few samples of this study predate the infection). The sample titles of this study are shuffled in the database, so cell type and time point are left out; the donor was told from shared clones. Source material: PBMCs or a T cell subset sorted from them (not recorded which). In nucleotide form, the sequence is TGTGCCAGCAGTTCAAGGTTCGGGACAGGGTGGACCGGGGAGCTGTTTTTT. Translated, this is CASSSRFGTGWTGELFF.